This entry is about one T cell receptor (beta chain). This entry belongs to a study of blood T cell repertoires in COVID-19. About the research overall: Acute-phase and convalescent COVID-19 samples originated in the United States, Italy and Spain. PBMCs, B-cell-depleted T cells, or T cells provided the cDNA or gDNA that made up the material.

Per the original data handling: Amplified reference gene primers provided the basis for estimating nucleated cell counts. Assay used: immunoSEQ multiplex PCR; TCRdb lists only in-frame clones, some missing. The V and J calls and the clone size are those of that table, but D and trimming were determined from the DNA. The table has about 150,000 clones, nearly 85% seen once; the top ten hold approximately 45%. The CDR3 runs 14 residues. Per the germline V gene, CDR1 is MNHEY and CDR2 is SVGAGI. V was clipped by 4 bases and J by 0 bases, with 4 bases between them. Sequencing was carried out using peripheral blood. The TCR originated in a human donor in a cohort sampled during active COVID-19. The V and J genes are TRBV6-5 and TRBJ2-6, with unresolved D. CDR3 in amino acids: CASSSLSGANVLTF. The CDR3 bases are TGTGCCAGCAGTTCCCTCTCTGGGGCCAACGTCCTGACTTTC.